This TCR beta chain originates from a study of T-cell memory formation after mild COVID-19. Background on the study: Largely donor-specific TCR clusters were found. Overall study findings and caveats: Some clones that responded were present in memory (sampled pre-infection), which suggests cross-reactive memory joined.

In this sample, this clonotype turned up a few times. What it recognizes is unknown. Using its own MiXCR run on the 5' RACE reads, TCRdb lists one record per CDR3 protein. The repertoire holds approximately 410,000 distinct CDR3 sequences, around a quarter seen once, with roughly 14% in the top ten. The CDR3 contains 14 residues. Per germline, CDR1 MNHNY and CDR2 SVGAGI (reference sequence). V was trimmed by 5 bases and J by 4 bases, leaving 15 bases between them. The genes are TRBV6-6 and TRBJ2-7; no definite D call. Sequencing used PBMCs or a T cell subset sorted from them (not recorded which). The source is an adult woman who had mild COVID-19 (a few samples of this study predate the infection). Cell type and time point are not known. Here the CDR3 reads CASSQDVAGYEQYF. CDR3 nucleotides: TGTGCCAGCAGTCAAGATGTCGCCGGATACGAGCAGTACTTC.